This entry lists 27 T cell receptor beta chains sequenced from one sample in a study of Ad26.COV2.S vaccination and SARS-CoV-2 variants. The assay was immunoSEQ multiplex PCR, and TCRdb's table has in-frame clones only and misses some. The sample yields hundreds of thousands of clones, 89% seen once. Treatment of the sample: some 19 received Ad26.COV2.S at low or high dose, single or two shots; 5 received placebo; per-sample allocation not given. At day 63 after the first vaccine or placebo injection, samples were drawn. The starting material was peripheral blood, obtained in a trial of Ad26.COV2.S vaccine versus placebo. The receptors were gathered from a person aged 18 to 59 who received the Ad26.COV2.S COVID-19 vaccine or a placebo.

The chain recombines TRBV29-1 with TRBJ1-1, with unresolved D. Germline loops: CDR1 SQVTM, CDR2 ANQGSEA. This CDR3 contains 10 residues. The CDR3 reads CTTENTEAFF. The CDR3, as DNA: TGCACCACAGAGAACACTGAAGCTTTCTTT.

The CDR3 loop reads CASSSQGSEQFF. Here the CDR3 DNA reads TGTGCCAGCAGTTCCCAGGGAAGTGAGCAGTTCTTC. The rearrangement uses TRBV12-3 or TRBV12-4 and TRBJ2-1; the D gene is possibly TRBD1 (5 bases). Deletions cut 4 bases from V and 9 bases from J, with 10 bases between. The CDR3 contains 12 residues.

The chain uses TRBV7-9 and TRBJ2-1, with TRBD1 matching over 9 bases. V dropped 1 base and J dropped 8; count of bases not matched to a gene: 9. Germline values: CDR1 SEHNR, CDR2 FQNEAQ (reference sequence). The CDR3 contains 16 residues. The DNA for the CDR3 is TGTGCCAGCAGCTTAGGGGCCGGGACAGGGCGGGATGAGCAGTTCTTC. This translates into CASSLGAGTGRDEQFF.

The V call is TRBV7-8, the J call TRBJ2-3, with D possibly being TRBD1 or TRBD2 (5 bases each). V lost 2 bases, J lost 0 bases, and 9 bases lay in between. Per the germline V gene, CDR1 is SGHVS and CDR2 is FQNEAQ. CDR3 length: 15 amino acids. The CDR3 DNA follows: TGTGCCAGCAGCTTACAGGGAGCTAGCACAGATACGCAGTATTTT. As protein: CASSLQGASTDTQYF.

The V and J genes are TRBV6-5 and TRBJ2-6; 7 positions agree with TRBD2. V was clipped by 7 bases and J by 0 bases; unmatched bases: 3. This CDR3 spans 15 amino acids. Germline CDR1 reads MNHEY; CDR2 reads SVGAGI. In nucleotides, the CDR3 is TGTGCCAGCACCCAGCGGGACTCTGGGGCCAACGTCCTGACTTTC. The encoded protein is CASTQRDSGANVLTF.

The chain carries TRBV30 and TRBJ1-2, with 9 bases aligning to TRBD1. The length of the CDR3 is 16 residues. V dropped 0 bases and J dropped 4; count of bases not matched to a gene: 9. The V gene's germline CDR1 is GTSNPN and CDR2 SVGIG (reference sequence). Written as DNA, the CDR3 is TGTGCCTGGAGTGTAATAGGACAGGGGTACGGCTATGGCTACACCTTC. Protein sequence: CAWSVIGQGYGYGYTF.

The chain recombines TRBV18 with TRBJ1-1, with TRBD1 identical over 7 bases. CDR1 is KGHSH and CDR2 is LQKENI in the germline V gene. This CDR3 is built from 15 residues. The ends lost 2 bases at V and 4 bases at J; junction bases unmatched: 7. CDR3 sequence reads: CASSPSQTGTTEAFF. The CDR3, as DNA: TGTGCCAGCTCACCATCCCAGACAGGGACCACTGAAGCTTTCTTT.

V is TRBV18 and J is TRBJ2-5; D perhaps matches TRBD2 (5 bases). V lost 2 bases to trimming and J lost 0 bases, with 13 bases between them. Germline V CDR1 and CDR2: KGHSH, LQKENI. The CDR3 covers 16 residues. The DNA for the CDR3 is TGTGCCAGCTCACCAGGTTTTAGCGCCAACCAAGAGACCCAGTACTTC. This codes for CASSPGFSANQETQYF.

J is TRBJ2-7 and V is TRBV18; 13 bases line up with TRBD2. Germline-derived CDR1 and CDR2 are KGHSH and LQKENI. V gave up 2 bases and J gave up 0 bases; unmatched junction bases: 1. The CDR3 spans 16 residues. The CDR3 DNA sequence: TGTGCCAGCTCACCAGGACTAGCGGGGGCCTCCTACGAGCAGTACTTC. It codes for CASSPGLAGASYEQYF.

The chain recombines TRBV7-9 with TRBJ2-3; 7 bases align to TRBD1. V trimming: 5 bases; J trimming: 4 bases; junction bases outside the gene matches: 9. Germline CDR1 is SEHNR and CDR2 is FQNEAQ (reference sequence). This CDR3 has 15 residues. CDR3: CASSGGQISADTQYF. The CDR3 DNA reads as TGTGCCAGCAGCGGGGGACAGATTTCCGCAGATACGCAGTATTTT.

As for this clone: Other DNA sequences from this sample encode an identical CDR3 as well. The V call is TRBV5-1, the J call TRBJ2-7; D possibly corresponds to TRBD1 (6 bases). The CDR3 has 13 residues. V was clipped by 0 bases and J by 7 bases, with 11 bases between them. Per the germline V gene, CDR1 is SGHRS and CDR2 is YFSETQ. For the CDR3, the DNA is TGCGCCAGCAGCTTGGACAGGGTGGGTGAGCAGTACTTC. It specifies CASSLDRVGEQYF.

J is TRBJ1-2 and V is TRBV2; D may be TRBD1 (5 bases). V lost 3 bases to trimming and J lost 8 bases, with 13 bases between them. CDR3 length: 13 amino acids. Germline assignment: CDR1 SNHLY and CDR2 FYNNEI. CDR3 protein: CASSEVGPVGYTF. The DNA of the CDR3 is TGTGCCAGCAGTGAGGTGGGGCCTGTGGGCTACACCTTC.

The CDR3 spells CASSVGTGGTGNTIYF. In nucleotides, the CDR3 is TGTGCCAGCAGCGTAGGGACAGGGGGAACTGGAAACACCATATATTTT. The chain carries TRBV9 and TRBJ1-3; TRBD1 matches at 10 bases. Germline V gene sequence: CDR1 SGDLS, CDR2 YYNGEE. This CDR3 has 16 amino acids. V was pared by 0 bases and J by 2 bases, with 2 bases of the junction left unmatched.

The chain links TRBV24-1 to TRBJ2-1; tentatively, D is TRBD1 or TRBD2 (5 bases each). Trimming left V 2 bases short and J 10 bases short, with 8 bases between. CDR1 and CDR2 from the germline V gene are KGHDR and SFDVKD. The CDR3 spans 12 residues. The CDR3 DNA follows: TGTGCCACCAGTGATTGGGACCGCGAGCAGTTCTTC. Encoded protein: CATSDWDREQFF.

Note on this clone: Other DNA sequences of this sample code for an identical CDR3. This chain links TRBV5-1 with TRBJ2-7; no definite D call. The CDR3 is 14 amino acids. Germline loops: CDR1 SGHRS, CDR2 YFSETQ. With 0 bases removed from V and 0 bases from J, the gap between germline ends came to 7 bases. CDR3 DNA: TGCGCCAGCAGCTTGGTGGGCAGCTCCTACGAGCAGTACTTC. The encoded protein is CASSLVGSSYEQYF.

The chain combines TRBV5-1 with TRBJ1-6, with TRBD1 matching 8 bases. V lost 4 bases to trimming and J lost 7 bases; unmatched junction nucleotides: 4. Germline assignment: CDR1 SGHRS and CDR2 YFSETQ. The CDR3 totals 14 residues. The CDR3 DNA is TGCGCCAGCAGCAGTCGACAGGGGAATTCACCCCTCCACTTT. It is translated as CASSSRQGNSPLHF.

This chain joins TRBV4-3 and TRBJ1-2; 8 positions match TRBD1. The V and J ends lost 1 base and 4 bases, in that order; junction bases with no gene match: 2. The CDR3 has 14 amino acids. The germline V gene encodes CDR1 LGHNA and CDR2 YSLEER. CDR3 region: CASSQVGQAYGYTF. Here the CDR3 DNA reads TGCGCCAGCAGCCAAGTGGGACAGGCCTATGGCTACACCTTC.

J is TRBJ2-1 and V is TRBV27; 16 bases fit TRBD2. V gave up 8 bases and J gave up 9 bases; unmatched junction bases: 1. The CDR3 extends over 13 amino acids. Germline V gene lookup returns CDR1 MNHEY and CDR2 SMNVEV (reference sequence). The CDR3 bases are TGTGCCAGCGGGACTAGCGGGAGGGGTGAGCAGTTCTTC. The encoded protein is CASGTSGRGEQFF.

The rearrangement links TRBV27 to TRBJ2-5, with TRBD1 matching over 7 bases. CDR1 is MNHEY and CDR2 is SMNVEV in the germline V gene (reference sequence). This CDR3 region has 13 residues. Germline trimming cut 5 bases from V and 3 bases from J; bases unmatched to any gene: 3. This chain's CDR3 is CASSAQGEETQYF. CDR3 bases: TGTGCCAGCAGTGCCCAGGGGGAAGAGACCCAGTACTTC.

This clone appeared a few times. J is TRBJ1-2 and V is TRBV19; 7 bases fit TRBD1. Per the germline V gene, CDR1 is LNHDA and CDR2 is SQIVND (reference sequence). CDR3 length equals 15 residues. Germline trimming cut 7 bases from V and 6 bases from J; bases unmatched to any gene: 14. This CDR3 reads CASIPETGRVDGYTF. CDR3 DNA sequence: TGTGCCAGTATCCCTGAGACAGGGAGAGTGGATGGCTACACCTTC.

The chain joins TRBV20-1 to TRBJ2-7, with D tentatively TRBD2 (5 bases). V was clipped by 8 bases and J by 7 bases, with 15 bases between them. From germline, CDR1 is DFQATT and CDR2 SNEGSKA (reference sequence). The CDR3 is made up of 11 amino acids. The CDR3 coding sequence is TGCAGTACCGGAGGACCGGGGGAGCAGTACTTC. Translated, it gives CSTGGPGEQYF.

The rearrangement links TRBV19 to TRBJ1-2; 7 bases map to TRBD1. The CDR3 extends over 14 amino acids. J gave up 4 bases and V 5 bases, and 7 bases lay outside the gene matches. Germline V lookup: CDR1 LNHDA, CDR2 SQIVND (reference sequence). CDR3 amino acids: CASSAPGTAYGYTF. For the CDR3, the DNA is TGTGCCAGTAGTGCCCCCGGGACAGCCTATGGCTACACCTTC.

Points on this clone: Other DNA sequences from this sample encode an identical CDR3 as well. This chain joins TRBV18 and TRBJ1-2, with D unresolved. CDR3 length equals 13 residues. The germline V and J ends were trimmed by 1 base and 3 bases, with 6 bases remaining between them. Per germline, CDR1 KGHSH and CDR2 LQKENI. The CDR3 nucleotides are TGTGCCAGCTCACCACAGGGTGACTATGGCTACACCTTC. This translates into CASSPQGDYGYTF.

This clone was seen more than once but under ten times. The rearrangement links TRBV5-6 to TRBJ1-2, with 8 nucleotides matching TRBD1. The CDR3 sequence is 12 residues long. V shed 3 bases, J shed 8 bases, and the junction held 3 bases outside the gene matches. The V gene's germline CDR1 is SGHDT and CDR2 YYEEEE. The CDR3 sequence: CASSSGQAGYTF. As DNA, the CDR3 is TGTGCCAGCAGCTCGGGACAGGCCGGCTACACCTTC. Using reference TRBV5-6 and TRBJ1-2 for the parts outside the CDR3, the full variable domain is DAGVTQSPTHLIKTRGQQVTLRCSPKSGHDTVSWYQQALGQGPQFIFQYYEEEERQRGNFPDRFSGHQFPNYSSELNVNALLLGDSALYLCASSSGQAGYTFGSGTRLTVV.

The table lists this clone with a count of one. The chain carries TRBV18 and TRBJ1-5; TRBD1 agrees at 8 bases. After removal of 4 bases from V and 11 bases from J, the junction contained 7 bases not matched to a gene. The CDR3 contains 13 residues. CDR1 is KGHSH and CDR2 is LQKENI in the germline V gene. The CDR3 sequence: CASSRDRGYSQHF. CDR3 sequence (DNA): TGTGCCAGCTCACGAGACAGGGGTTACTCCCAGCATTTT.

This CDR3 reads CASSLATGAWTEAFF. The DNA for the CDR3 is TGTGCCAGCAGCTTGGCCACAGGGGCGTGGACTGAAGCTTTCTTT. The chain combines TRBV5-5 with TRBJ1-1; 7 bases fit TRBD1. CDR3 size: 15 residues. CDR1 and CDR2 from the germline V gene are SGHKS and YYEKEE (reference sequence). V lost 0 bases, J lost 5 bases, and 7 bases stayed unmatched.

About this clone: This sample includes further DNA sequences coding for the same CDR3. The chain is built from TRBV5-6 and TRBJ1-5; D call uncertain. The germline gives CDR1 SGHDT, CDR2 YYEEEE. Trimming shortened V by 1 base and J by 4 bases, and 3 bases separated the two germline ends. The CDR3 spans 12 residues. The CDR3 DNA is TGTGCCAGCAGCTTGAGGAATCAGCCCCAGCATTTT. Translated, it gives CASSLRNQPQHF.